This note documents a single T cell receptor (beta chain) sequence. The antigen is not known. The sample originates from a study of OX40 agonist ivuxolimab in advanced cancers. Study-level findings and limits: On average, CD8+ T cells showed a greater number of expanded clones than CD4+.

Per the germline V gene, CDR1 is ENHRY and CDR2 is SYGVKD. Between the trimmed V and J ends, which lost 7 bases and 0 bases, there was a span of 10 bases. CDR3 length: 14 residues. Clones were sequenced by immunoSEQ multiplex PCR, and TCRdb holds only the in-frame ones, with some missing. The sample holds tens of thousands of clones, roughly 90% seen once. Material: CD4+ or CD8+ T cells sorted from blood, obtained in a trial of the OX40 agonist ivuxolimab. The TCR comes from an adult with an advanced solid tumor such as melanoma, head and neck, liver or kidney cancer. The genes are TRBV10-3 and TRBJ1-3; no definite D call. CDR3 DNA sequence: TGTGCCATCACCTGGGAGAGCTCTGGAAACACCATATATTTT. Protein product: CAITWESSGNTIYF.